This T cell receptor (beta chain) was recorded in a study of shared clonotypes between healthy human individuals. The V and J ends lost 8 bases and 6 bases respectively, with 11 bases between them. The CDR3 runs 11 residues. Germline CDR1 and CDR2: LNHNV and YYDKDF (reference sequence). The table came from immunoSEQ multiplex PCR; TCRdb's copy has only in-frame clones and leaves some out. The sample consists of approximately 1.9 million clones, around 93% of them appearing once. It was CD45RO-negative cells, positively selected for CCR7, that made up naive CD8 cells, with terminally differentiated effector memory CD45RA+ cells excluded. Nashville, Tennessee was home to all donors, each a Caucasian adult.

The sequence came from a man younger than 35 in good health. Some clones in this sample may be carry-over from other donors' samples. Sequencing was done on a sample of naive CD8+ T cells from PBMCs. The chain couples TRBV15 to TRBJ2-7, with D tentatively TRBD1 or TRBD2 (5 bases each). As DNA, the CDR3 is TGTGCCACCGGTTGGGGGTTCGAGCAGTACTTC. Translation gives CATGWGFEQYF.